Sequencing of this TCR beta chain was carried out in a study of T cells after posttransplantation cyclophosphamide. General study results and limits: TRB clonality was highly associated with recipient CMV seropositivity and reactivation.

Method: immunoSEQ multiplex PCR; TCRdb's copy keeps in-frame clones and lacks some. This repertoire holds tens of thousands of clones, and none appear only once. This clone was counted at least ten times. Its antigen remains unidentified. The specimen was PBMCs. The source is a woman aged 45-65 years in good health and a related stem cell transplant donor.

This CDR3 reads CASSLGATDTQYF. The DNA of the CDR3 is TGTGCCAGCAGCTTAGGGGCAACAGATACGCAGTATTTT. The chain links TRBV7-9 to TRBJ2-3; D call uncertain. V dropped 1 base and J dropped 3 bases, with 5 bases sitting between them. Germline CDR1 SEHNR, CDR2 FQNEAQ (reference sequence). CDR3 length equals 13 residues.